This T cell receptor beta chain was captured in a study of T cells expressing NK-cell markers. Study-level information: From sorted CD3+CD56+NKG2C+, CD3+CD56+NKG2C- and CD3+CD56-NKG2C+ T cells came the TCR beta repertoires. Among eight sequenced donors, seven carried HCMV seropositivity while one was seronegative.

In regard to this clonotype: Antigen unknown.

The TCR beta cDNA came from 5'RACE template switching with UMIs. With the 5' RACE reads reprocessed, TCRdb shows one record per CDR3 protein and no DNA. The sample's table shows under 500,000 distinct CDR3 sequences. Findings of the study overall: Top CD8+ clonotypes included the dominant CD3+CD56+NKG2C+ clonotypes in six donors.

The sample consisted of blood T cells: a sorted CD56 or NKG2C T cell subset, CD4+ or CD8+ T cells, or bulk PBMC T cells (not recorded which). This receptor was taken from a woman aged 18 to 75 in good health.

The CDR3: CATSSSSGRSSSYNEQFF. The chain has TRBV15 and TRBJ2-1; TCRdb lists TRBD2, though no DNA is available to test this call. This CDR3 is built from 18 residues. Germline-derived CDR1 and CDR2 are LNHNV and YYDKDF (reference sequence).